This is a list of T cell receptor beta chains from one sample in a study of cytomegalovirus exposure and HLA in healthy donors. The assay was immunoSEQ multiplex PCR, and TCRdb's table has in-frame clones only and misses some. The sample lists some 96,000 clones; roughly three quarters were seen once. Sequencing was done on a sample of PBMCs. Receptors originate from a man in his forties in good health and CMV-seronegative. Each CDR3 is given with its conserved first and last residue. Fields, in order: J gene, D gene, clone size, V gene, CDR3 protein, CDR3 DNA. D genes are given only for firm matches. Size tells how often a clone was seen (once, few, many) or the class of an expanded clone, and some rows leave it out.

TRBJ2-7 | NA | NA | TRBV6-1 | CASSNTGEQYF | TGTGCCAGCAGCAACACAGGGGAGCAGTACTTC
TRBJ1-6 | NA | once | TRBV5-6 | CASSPGSFNSPLHF | TGTGCCAGCAGCCCCGGGTCCTTCAATTCACCCCTCCACTTT
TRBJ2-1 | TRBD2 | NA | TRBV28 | CATQREGFEQFF | TGTGCCACCCAGCGGGAGGGGTTTGAGCAGTTCTTC
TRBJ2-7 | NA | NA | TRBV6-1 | CASSVVSSYEQYF | TGTGCCAGCAGTGTAGTATCTTCCTACGAGCAGTACTTC
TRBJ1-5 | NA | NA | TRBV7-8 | CASRRDGLRQPQHF | TGTGCCAGCAGGCGGGATGGATTGAGGCAGCCCCAGCATTTT
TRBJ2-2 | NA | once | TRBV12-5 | CASGLVSLGTGSTGELFF | TGTGCTAGTGGTTTGGTATCCCTTGGAACGGGGAGCACCGGGGAGCTGTTTTTT
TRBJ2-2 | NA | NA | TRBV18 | CASSPLGASGELFF | TGTGCCAGCTCACCATTGGGGGCGTCCGGGGAGCTGTTTTTT
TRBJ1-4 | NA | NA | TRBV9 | CASSVGSVNEKLFF | TGTGCCAGCAGCGTAGGGTCAGTCAATGAAAAACTGTTTTTT
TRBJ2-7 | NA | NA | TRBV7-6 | CASSFTGGGYEQYF | TGTGCCAGCAGCTTTACAGGGGGGGGTTACGAGCAGTACTTC
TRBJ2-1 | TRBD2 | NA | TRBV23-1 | CASSRLAGAEGQFF | TGCGCCAGCAGTCGACTAGCGGGAGCCGAGGGGCAGTTCTTC
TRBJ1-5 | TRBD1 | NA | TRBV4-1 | CASSQEGYRGAKQPQHF | TGCGCCAGCAGCCAAGAGGGCTACAGGGGAGCAAAACAGCCCCAGCATTTT
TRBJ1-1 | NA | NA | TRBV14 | CASRATGLEAFF | TGTGCCAGCAGGGCAACAGGGTTAGAAGCTTTCTTT
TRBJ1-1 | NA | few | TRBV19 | CASSEQGNTEAFF | TGTGCCAGTAGTGAACAGGGTAACACTGAAGCTTTCTTT
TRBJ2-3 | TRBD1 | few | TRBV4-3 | CASSQEGAGTGGDTQYF | TGCGCCAGCAGCCAAGAAGGGGCCGGGACAGGGGGAGATACGCAGTATTTT
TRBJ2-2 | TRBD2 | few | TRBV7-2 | CASSSSGLALTGELFF | TGTGCCAGCAGCTCATCCGGACTAGCGCTCACCGGGGAGCTGTTTTTT
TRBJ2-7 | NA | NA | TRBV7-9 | CASAVGTGLIYEQYF | TGTGCCAGCGCAGTAGGTACAGGGCTCATCTACGAGCAGTACTTC
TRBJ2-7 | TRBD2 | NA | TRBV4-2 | CASSQEQRGGIYEQYF | TGTGCCAGCAGCCAAGAACAGCGGGGGGGCATATACGAGCAGTACTTC
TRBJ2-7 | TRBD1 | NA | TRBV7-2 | CASSSTGALDEQYF | TGTGCCAGCAGCTCGACAGGGGCCTTGGACGAGCAGTACTTC
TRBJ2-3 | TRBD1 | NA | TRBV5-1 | CASSLGTVTDTQYF | TGCGCCAGCAGCTTAGGGACAGTCACAGATACGCAGTATTTT
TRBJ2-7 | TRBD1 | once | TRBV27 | CASSQTYRGGRNEQYF | TGTGCCAGCAGTCAAACCTACAGGGGTGGACGGAACGAGCAGTACTTC
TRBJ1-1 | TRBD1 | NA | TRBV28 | CASSTGTGRIPEAFF | TGTGCCAGCAGCACTGGGACAGGGCGGATTCCTGAAGCTTTCTTT
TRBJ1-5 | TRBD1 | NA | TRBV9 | CASSPGDRHSNQPQHF | TGTGCCAGCAGCCCGGGGGACAGACATAGCAATCAGCCCCAGCATTTT
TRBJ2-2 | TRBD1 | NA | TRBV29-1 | CSATEQGATGELFF | TGCAGCGCTACCGAACAGGGGGCGACCGGGGAGCTGTTTTTT
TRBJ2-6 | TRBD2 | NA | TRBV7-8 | CASSPRGAGANVLTF | TGTGCCAGCAGCCCGCGGGGGGCTGGGGCCAACGTCCTGACTTTC
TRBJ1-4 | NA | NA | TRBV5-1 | CASSQGQNRATNEKLFF | TGCGCCAGCAGCCAAGGACAGAATCGAGCAACTAATGAAAAACTGTTTTTT
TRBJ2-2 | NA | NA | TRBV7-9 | CASGVGADTGELFF | TGTGCCAGCGGTGTTGGGGCTGACACCGGGGAGCTGTTTTTT
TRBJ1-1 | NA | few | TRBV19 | CASTGRMNTEAFF | TGTGCCAGTACCGGGAGGATGAACACTGAAGCTTTCTTT